This T cell receptor (beta chain) was sequenced in a study of OX40 agonist ivuxolimab in advanced cancers. Study summary: An anti-OX40 (CD134) antibody with agonistic activity, ivuxolimab, was administered to patients. The diagnoses of dose-escalation patients were hepatocellular carcinoma, melanoma, renal cell or head and neck cancer.

About this clone: The antigen is unknown. Lacking the conserved final phenylalanine or tryptophan, this CDR3 likely reflects a read error.

This CDR3 contains 12 residues. V was trimmed by 6 bases and J by 3 bases, leaving 12 bases between them. From germline, CDR1 is SQVTM and CDR2 ANQGSEA. Sequencing was performed with immunoSEQ multiplex PCR; in TCRdb, only in-frame clones are kept and a portion is missing. The table lists some 43,000 clones, approximately 83% of them singletons. Study results and caveats: On average, CD8+ T cells showed a greater number of expanded clones than CD4+. Low normalized clonal expansion also occurred in some nonresponding patients.

This chain uses TRBV29-1 with TRBJ2-7; the D is unclear. This specimen consisted of CD4+ or CD8+ T cells sorted from blood, obtained in a trial of the OX40 agonist ivuxolimab. The TCR sequence derives from an adult with an advanced solid tumor such as melanoma, head and neck, liver or kidney cancer. The CDR3 DNA reads as TGCAGCGTGGGTGACGCCATCTACGAGCAGTACCTC. Its protein is CSVGDAIYEQYL.